What follows are 10 T cell receptor beta chains derived from one specimen sequenced in a study of shared clonotypes between healthy human individuals. Using immunoSEQ multiplex PCR, the repertoire was profiled, and TCRdb retains in-frame clones only, with some absent. The sample carries about 510,000 clones, roughly 95% recorded once. The specimen was naive CD4+ T cells sorted from blood. Subset denoted: CD45RA+ positively selected. The receptors here all came from a woman between 25 and 40 years old in good health.

The chain couples TRBV10-2 to TRBJ2-1, with TRBD1 identical over 7 bases. This CDR3 spans 15 amino acids. Trimming removed 3 bases from V and 9 bases from J; junction bases left unmatched: 11. Germline CDR1 is WSHSY and CDR2 is SAAADI. The CDR3 coding sequence is TGCGCCAGCAGTGATACGGCAGGGGGAAGGATTGAGCAGTTCTTC. Translating it yields CASSDTAGGRIEQFF.

The chain combines TRBV28 with TRBJ1-2, with no clear D. The length of the CDR3 is 13 residues. Germline V gene sequence: CDR1 MDHEN, CDR2 SYDVKM. V shed 8 bases and J shed 8 bases, with 18 bases lying between them. The CDR3: CASDGGPSRGYTF. CDR3 coding DNA: TGTGCCAGCGATGGAGGACCTTCGCGGGGCTACACCTTC.

The CDR3 sequence is CASSIPWTGNTEAFF. The DNA of the CDR3 is TGTGCCAGCAGCATCCCTTGGACAGGGAACACTGAAGCTTTCTTT. V is TRBV11-1 and J is TRBJ1-1, with TRBD1 identical over 7 bases. In germline, CDR1 is SGHAT, CDR2 FQDESV (reference sequence). The CDR3 contains 15 residues. V lost 5 bases to trimming and J lost 1 base; unmatched junction nucleotides: 7.

This clone was picked up one time. The rearrangement links TRBV21-1 to TRBJ2-1. TRBV21-1 is assigned pseudogene status. This CDR3 is 13 amino acids long. DNA for the CDR3: TGTGCCAGCAGCAGGGGGACGCCCTATGAGCAGTTCTTC. Its translation is CASSRGTPYEQFF.

J is TRBJ1-1 and V is TRBV19, with TRBD1 identical over 8 bases. With 5 bases clipped from V and 4 bases from J, the junction kept 6 bases outside the gene matches. The germline V gene has CDR1 LNHDA and CDR2 SQIVND (reference sequence). The length of the CDR3 is 14 residues. This CDR3 is CASSGGQGRTEAFF. CDR3 coding DNA: TGTGCCAGTAGTGGCGGACAGGGACGCACTGAAGCTTTCTTT.

The chain is built from TRBV6-5 and TRBJ2-1, with D hard to call. Germline lookup yields CDR1 MNHEY and CDR2 SVGAGI. This CDR3 contains 15 residues. The germline V and J ends were trimmed by 6 bases and 2 bases, with 14 bases remaining between them. CDR3 bases: TGTGCCAGCAGACCCTCTCACAACCCCTACAATGAGCAGTTCTTC. Its protein is CASRPSHNPYNEQFF.

The chain recombines TRBV28 with TRBJ2-7; D is possibly TRBD1 or TRBD2 (5 bases each). V lost 6 bases to trimming and J lost 7 bases, with 13 bases between them. The CDR3 sequence is 12 residues long. Germline CDR1 and CDR2: MDHEN and SYDVKM. The CDR3 DNA follows: TGTGCCAGCAGGGGGACCTCTGGGGAGCAGTACTTC. The encoded protein is CASRGTSGEQYF.

The chain links TRBV18 to TRBJ1-1; D is uncertain. This CDR3 region has 15 residues. V lost 4 bases and J lost 0, with 12 bases in between. The germline V gene encodes CDR1 KGHSH and CDR2 LQKENI. The CDR3: CASSRRVEMNTEAFF. As DNA, the CDR3 is TGTGCCAGCTCACGGCGTGTAGAGATGAACACTGAAGCTTTCTTT.

The rearrangement links TRBV30 to TRBJ1-4; D is uncertain. The CDR3 runs 15 residues. The V gene's germline CDR1 is GTSNPN and CDR2 SVGIG (reference sequence). The ends were cut back, 1 base at V and 1 base at J, with 10 bases in the middle. The DNA for the CDR3 is TGTGCCTGGAGTGAGAAGGAGATAACTAATGAAAAACTGTTTTTT. This gives the protein CAWSEKEITNEKLFF.

This sequence joins TRBV6-6 and TRBJ1-4, with D tentatively TRBD1 (6 bases). Germline lookup yields CDR1 MNHNY and CDR2 SVGAGI (reference sequence). There are 16 residues in the CDR3. The V and J ends lost 4 bases and 3 bases respectively, with 15 bases between them. CDR3 nucleotide sequence: TGTGCCAGCAGTTCAGCAGCAGGGGTCGCTAATGAAAAACTGTTTTTT. Protein product: CASSSAAGVANEKLFF.